The 7 T cell receptor beta chains below all came from one sample that was sequenced in a study of shared clonotypes between healthy human individuals. Profiling relied on immunoSEQ multiplex PCR, and the TCRdb table lists in-frame clones only, not all of them. The sample contains roughly 2.1 million clones, 93% of which appear only once. Terminally differentiated effector memory CD45RA+ cells were excluded from the naive CD8 cells, which were CD45RO-negative and positively selected for CCR7. Sequenced material: naive CD8+ T cells from PBMCs. All receptors derive from a man between 18 and 35 years old in good health. Some clones in this sample may be carry-over from other donors' samples.

V is TRBV7-9 and J is TRBJ2-7; D not certain. This CDR3 region has 13 residues. Per the germline V gene, CDR1 is SEHNR and CDR2 is FQNEAQ (reference sequence). V was pared by 6 bases and J by 2 bases, with 11 bases between. The CDR3 loop reads CASRRGRAYEQYF. Written as DNA, the CDR3 is TGTGCCAGCAGACGAGGACGAGCCTACGAGCAGTACTTC.

The chain links TRBV7-3 to TRBJ2-3; 7 positions match TRBD2. In germline, CDR1 is SGHTA, CDR2 FQGTGA. This CDR3 is built from 15 residues. V shed 1 base and J 3 bases; nucleotides not matched to a gene: 4. CDR3 amino acids: CASSLMAGVTDTQYF. DNA of the CDR3: TGTGCCAGCAGCTTAATGGCGGGAGTGACAGATACGCAGTATTTT.

The J gene is TRBJ1-6, the V gene TRBV28; no definite D call. Trimming took off 8 bases at V and 7 bases at J, with 15 bases between the two ends. Looked up from germline, CDR1 is MDHEN and CDR2 is SYDVKM. This CDR3 has 14 residues. CDR3 in amino acids: CASLKPGLNSPLHF. The CDR3 coding sequence is TGTGCCAGCCTTAAACCGGGATTAAATTCACCCCTCCACTTT.

The chain joins TRBV4-2 to TRBJ2-1, with 9 positions matching TRBD2. The V gene's germline CDR1 is LGHNA and CDR2 YNFKEQ. This CDR3 has 18 residues. J gave up 3 bases and V 0 bases, and 9 bases lay outside the gene matches. For the CDR3, the DNA is TGTGCCAGCAGCCAAGAGGATCTGGCGGGAGGGTACTACAATGAGCAGTTCTTC. This encodes CASSQEDLAGGYYNEQFF.

The chain links TRBV27 to TRBJ2-7; 10 positions agree with TRBD2. CDR3 size: 14 residues. With V trimmed by 6 bases and J by 4 bases, 6 bases remained unmatched. Germline values: CDR1 MNHEY, CDR2 SMNVEV (reference sequence). The CDR3 region is CASRLLAGNYEQYF. The CDR3 DNA follows: TGTGCCAGCAGACTACTAGCGGGAAATTACGAGCAGTACTTC.

This chain links TRBV10-2 with TRBJ2-1; maybe TRBD2 (5 bases). The CDR3 has 15 residues. The V gene lost 5 bases and the J gene lost 7 bases, with 18 bases spanning the gap. CDR1 is WSHSY, CDR2 SAAADI, per germline. CDR3 bases: TGCGCCAGCAGTTCGGGAACCCAGAAAAGAAATGAGCAGTTCTTC. Protein: CASSSGTQKRNEQFF.

V gene TRBV2 combines with J gene TRBJ1-5; 9 bases map to TRBD1. The germline V gene has CDR1 SNHLY and CDR2 FYNNEI. This CDR3 contains 18 residues. The V gene end was trimmed by 5 bases and the J gene end by 0 bases; junction bases not matched to a gene: 11. CDR3 coding DNA: TGTGCCAGCAGTCCCCCGGGACAGGGCTTATATAGCAATCAGCCCCAGCATTTT. It specifies CASSPPGQGLYSNQPQHF.